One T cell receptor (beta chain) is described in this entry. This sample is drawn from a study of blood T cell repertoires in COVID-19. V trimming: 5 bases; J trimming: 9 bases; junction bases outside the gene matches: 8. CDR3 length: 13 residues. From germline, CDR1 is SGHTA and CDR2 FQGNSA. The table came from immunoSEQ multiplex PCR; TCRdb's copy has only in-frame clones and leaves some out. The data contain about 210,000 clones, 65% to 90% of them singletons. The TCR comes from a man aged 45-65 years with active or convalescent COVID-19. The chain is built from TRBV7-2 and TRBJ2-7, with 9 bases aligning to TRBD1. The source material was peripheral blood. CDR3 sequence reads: CASSADRGVGQYF. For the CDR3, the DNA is TGTGCCAGCAGCGCGGACAGGGGAGTAGGGCAGTACTTC.